These 2 T cell receptor beta chains were all obtained from the same sample, sequenced in a study of shared clonotypes between healthy human individuals. The table came from immunoSEQ multiplex PCR; TCRdb's copy has only in-frame clones and leaves some out. The table lists about a million clones, roughly 80% of them singletons. Input material: memory CD4+ T cells sorted from blood. Subset noted: CD45RA-negative fraction. These receptors all stem from a man aged 18 to 30 in good health.

The V gene is TRBV7-3, the J gene TRBJ2-7, with D possibly matching TRBD1 (7 bases). Trimming took 1 base from V and 3 from J, leaving 13 bases between them. This CDR3 is built from 15 residues. Germline V gives CDR1 SGHTA, CDR2 FQGTGA. The CDR3: CASSLSGTDNYEQYF. DNA of the CDR3: TGTGCCAGCAGCTTAAGCGGGACAGACAACTACGAGCAGTACTTC. Full variable domain (missing parts from reference TRBV7-3 and TRBJ2-7): GAGVSQTPSNKVTEKGKYVELRCDPISGHTALYWYRQSLGQGPEFLIYFQGTGAADDSGLPNDRFFAVRPEGSVSTLKIQRTERGDSAVYLCASSLSGTDNYEQYFGPGTRLTVT.

This clone was recorded only once. The chain recombines TRBV7-9 with TRBJ2-1, with D possibly matching TRBD1 (6 bases). CDR1 and CDR2 (germline): SEHNR, FQNEAQ (reference sequence). Trimming removed 2 bases at V and 7 bases at J, with 21 bases between. This CDR3 comprises 17 residues. CDR3 nucleotide sequence: TGTGCCAGCAGCTTACTACCCCGCAGACAGGACGGGAATGAGCAGTTCTTC. The encoded protein is CASSLLPRRQDGNEQFF.